The clone carrying this T cell receptor (beta chain) was observed many times. The assay was immunoSEQ multiplex PCR, and TCRdb's table has in-frame clones only and misses some. The sample gives around 690,000 clones, roughly 88% of which show up once; 30% to 40% is in the top ten. The CDR3 loop spans 13 amino acids. From germline, CDR1 is LNHDA and CDR2 SQIVND (reference sequence). Trimming cost V 7 bases and J 3 bases, with 9 bases left between them. This sample is part of a study of shared clonotypes between healthy human individuals. This receptor was identified in a man in his late teens or twenties in good health. Some clones in this sample may be carry-over from other donors' samples. The sequenced material came from memory CD8+ T cells from PBMCs. Subset reported: CD45RO+ cells pooled with CCR7-negative TemRA cells. This chain uses TRBV19 with TRBJ2-2; possibly TRBD2 for D (6 bases). CDR3 residues: CASNSGDTGELFF. The CDR3 DNA follows: TGTGCCAGTAACTCGGGGGACACCGGGGAGCTGTTTTTT.